This TCR beta chain originates from a study of regulatory T cells in long-lasting Graves disease. Overall study results and limits: Accuracy was possibly reduced by small sample size. Newly diagnosed disease favored TRBV20-1 and TRBJ2-1 over persistent disease.

Time point noted: newly diagnosed GD, antithyroid drugs for less than 3 months. The TCR library used RNA extracted from PBMCs. iRepertoire HTBI primers and Arm-PCR of CDR3 regions built TCR beta libraries. Using its own MiXCR run on the multiplex PCR reads, TCRdb lists one record per CDR3 protein. The sample consists of 400,000 to 450,000 distinct CDR3 sequences, 16% of them appearing once. This clonotype has a handful of counts. Its antigen is unidentified. The CDR3 runs 11 residues. Germline assignment: CDR1 KGHDR and CDR2 SFDVKD. The germline V and J ends were trimmed by 10 bases and 0 bases, with 5 bases remaining between them. The same sample was also used in a study of T cells in Graves' hyperthyroidism and ophthalmopathy. This second report adds: Pregnant or lactating patients were excluded, as were those with uncontrolled infection or other autoimmune disease. Most thyroid clonotypes expanded above 0.001 appeared in blood too.

The chain joins TRBV24-1 to TRBJ1-2, with no clear D. This sequence was found in a woman in her twenties or thirties with Graves disease. Sequenced material: peripheral blood mononuclear cells (PBMCs), taken at new diagnosis, from a patient treated with antithyroid drugs. This chain's CDR3 is CATESNYGYTF. In DNA, the CDR3 is TGTGCCACAGAATCTAACTATGGCTACACCTTC.